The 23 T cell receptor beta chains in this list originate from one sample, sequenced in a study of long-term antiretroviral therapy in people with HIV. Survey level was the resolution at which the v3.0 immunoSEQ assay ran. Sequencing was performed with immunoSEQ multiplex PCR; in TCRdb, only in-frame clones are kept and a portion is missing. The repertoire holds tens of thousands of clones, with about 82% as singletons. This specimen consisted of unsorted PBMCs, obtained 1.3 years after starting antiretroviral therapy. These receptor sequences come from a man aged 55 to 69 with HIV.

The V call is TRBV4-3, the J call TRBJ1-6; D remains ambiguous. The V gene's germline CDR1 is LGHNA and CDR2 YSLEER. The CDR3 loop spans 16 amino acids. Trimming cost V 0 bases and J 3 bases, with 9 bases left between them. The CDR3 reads CASSQDRSLYNSPLHF. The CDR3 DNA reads TGCGCCAGCAGCCAAGATAGGAGTCTCTATAATTCACCCCTCCACTTT.

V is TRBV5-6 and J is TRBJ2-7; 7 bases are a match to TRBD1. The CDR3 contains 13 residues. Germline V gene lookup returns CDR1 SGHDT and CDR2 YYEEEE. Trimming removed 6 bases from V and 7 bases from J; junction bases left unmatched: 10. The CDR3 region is CASTRVRRGEQYF. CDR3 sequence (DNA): TGTGCCAGCACCCGGGTTCGCAGGGGGGAGCAGTACTTC.

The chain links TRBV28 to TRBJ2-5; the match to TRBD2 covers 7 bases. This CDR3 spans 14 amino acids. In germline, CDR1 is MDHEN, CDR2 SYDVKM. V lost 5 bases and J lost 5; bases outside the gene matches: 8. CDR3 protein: CASSPRLALETQYF. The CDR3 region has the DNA TGTGCCAGCAGTCCACGACTAGCCTTGGAGACCCAGTACTTC.

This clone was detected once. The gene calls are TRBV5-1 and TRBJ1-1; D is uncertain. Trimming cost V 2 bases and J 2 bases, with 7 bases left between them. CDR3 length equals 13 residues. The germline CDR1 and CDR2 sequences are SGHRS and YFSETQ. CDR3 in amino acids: CASSFDINTEAFF. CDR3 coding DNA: TGCGCCAGCAGCTTTGACATAAACACTGAAGCTTTCTTT. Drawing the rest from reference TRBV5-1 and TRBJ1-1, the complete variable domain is KAGVTQTPRYLIKTRGQQVTLSCSPISGHRSVSWYQQTPGQGLQFLFEYFSETQRNKGNFPGRFSGRQFSNSRSEMNVSTLELGDSALYLCASSFDINTEAFFGQGTRLTVV.

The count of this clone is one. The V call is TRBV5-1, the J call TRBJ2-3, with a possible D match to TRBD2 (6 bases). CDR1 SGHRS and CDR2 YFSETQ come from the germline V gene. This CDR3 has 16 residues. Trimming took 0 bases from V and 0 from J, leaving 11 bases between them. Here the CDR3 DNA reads TGCGCCAGCAGCTTGGCCGGCGGGGATAGCACAGATACGCAGTATTTT. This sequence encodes CASSLAGGDSTDTQYF.

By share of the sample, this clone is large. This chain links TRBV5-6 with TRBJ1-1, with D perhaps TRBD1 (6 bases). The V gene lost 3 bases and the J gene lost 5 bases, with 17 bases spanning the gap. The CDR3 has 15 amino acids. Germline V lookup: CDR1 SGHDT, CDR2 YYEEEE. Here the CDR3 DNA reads TGTGCCAGCAGCTCCTCCGGTGGGGGGCTTACTGAAGCTTTCTTT. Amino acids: CASSSSGGGLTEAFF.

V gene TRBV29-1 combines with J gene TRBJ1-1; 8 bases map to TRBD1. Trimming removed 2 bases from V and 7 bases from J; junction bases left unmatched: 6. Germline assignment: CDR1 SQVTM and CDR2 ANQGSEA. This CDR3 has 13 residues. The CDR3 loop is CSVEPDRVGEAFF. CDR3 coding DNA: TGCAGCGTTGAACCGGACAGGGTCGGTGAAGCTTTCTTT.

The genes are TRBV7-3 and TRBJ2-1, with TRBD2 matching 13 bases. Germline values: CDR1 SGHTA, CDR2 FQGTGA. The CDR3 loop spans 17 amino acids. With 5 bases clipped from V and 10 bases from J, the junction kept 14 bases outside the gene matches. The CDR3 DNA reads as TGTGCCAGCAGCCGACCAGACACCGGGACTAGCGGGACCGAGCAGTTCTTC. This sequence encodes CASSRPDTGTSGTEQFF.

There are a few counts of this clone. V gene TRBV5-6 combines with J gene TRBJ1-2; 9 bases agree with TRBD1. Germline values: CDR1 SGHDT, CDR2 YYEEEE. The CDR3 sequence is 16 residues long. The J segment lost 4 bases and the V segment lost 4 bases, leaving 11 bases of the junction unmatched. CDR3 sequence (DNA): TGTGCCAGCAGCCCGGACAGGGGCGGATTTTCCTATGGCTACACCTTC. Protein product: CASSPDRGGFSYGYTF.

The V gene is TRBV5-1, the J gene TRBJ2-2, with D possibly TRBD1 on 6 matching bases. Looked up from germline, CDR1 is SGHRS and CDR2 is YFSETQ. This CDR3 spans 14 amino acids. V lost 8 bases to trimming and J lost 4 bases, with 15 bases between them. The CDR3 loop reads CASSHGGTTGELFF. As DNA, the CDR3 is TGCGCCAGTTCACATGGGGGCACCACCGGGGAGCTGTTTTTT.

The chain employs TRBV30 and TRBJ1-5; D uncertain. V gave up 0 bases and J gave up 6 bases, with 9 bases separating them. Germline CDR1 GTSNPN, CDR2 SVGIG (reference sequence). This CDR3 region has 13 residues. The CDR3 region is CAWSVTGSQPQHF. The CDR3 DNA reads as TGTGCCTGGAGTGTAACGGGGAGTCAGCCCCAGCATTTT.

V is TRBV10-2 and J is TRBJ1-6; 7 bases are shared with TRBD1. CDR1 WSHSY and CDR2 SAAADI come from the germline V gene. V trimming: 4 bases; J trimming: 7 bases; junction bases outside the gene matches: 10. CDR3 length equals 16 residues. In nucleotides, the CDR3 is TGCGCCAGCAGTGTCATCGGGACAGCGAGAAATTCACCCCTCCACTTT. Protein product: CASSVIGTARNSPLHF.

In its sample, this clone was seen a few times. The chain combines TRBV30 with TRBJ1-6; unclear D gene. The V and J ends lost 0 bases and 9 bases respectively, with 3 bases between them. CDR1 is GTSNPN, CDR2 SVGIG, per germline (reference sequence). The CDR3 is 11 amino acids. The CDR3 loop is CAWSVVSPLHF. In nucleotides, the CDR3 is TGTGCCTGGAGTGTAGTTTCACCCCTCCACTTT.

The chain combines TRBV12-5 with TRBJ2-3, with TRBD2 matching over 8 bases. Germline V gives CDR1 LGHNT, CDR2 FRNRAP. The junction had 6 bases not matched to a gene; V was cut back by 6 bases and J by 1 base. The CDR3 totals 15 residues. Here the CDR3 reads CASGLSGMGTDTQYF. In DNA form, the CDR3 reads TGTGCTAGTGGCCTTAGCGGGATGGGCACAGATACGCAGTATTTT.

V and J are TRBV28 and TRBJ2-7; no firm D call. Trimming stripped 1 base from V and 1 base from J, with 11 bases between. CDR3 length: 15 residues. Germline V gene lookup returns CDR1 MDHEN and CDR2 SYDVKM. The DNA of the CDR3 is TGTGCCAGCAGTTTATTCCGGCAGACGTCCTACGAGCAGTACTTC. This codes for CASSLFRQTSYEQYF. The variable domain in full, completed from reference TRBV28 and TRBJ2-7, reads DVKVTQSSRYLVKRTGEKVFLECVQDMDHENMFWYRQDPGLGLRLIYFSYDVKMKEKGDIPEGYSVSREKKERFSLILESASTNQTSMYLCASSLFRQTSYEQYFGPGTRLTVT.

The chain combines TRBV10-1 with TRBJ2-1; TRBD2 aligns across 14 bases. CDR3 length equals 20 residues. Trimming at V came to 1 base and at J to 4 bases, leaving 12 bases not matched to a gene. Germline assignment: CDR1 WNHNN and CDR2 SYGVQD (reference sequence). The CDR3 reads CASSEWGTSGRAADYNEQFF. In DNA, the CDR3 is TGCGCCAGCAGTGAGTGGGGGACTAGCGGGAGAGCCGCGGATTACAATGAGCAGTTCTTC.

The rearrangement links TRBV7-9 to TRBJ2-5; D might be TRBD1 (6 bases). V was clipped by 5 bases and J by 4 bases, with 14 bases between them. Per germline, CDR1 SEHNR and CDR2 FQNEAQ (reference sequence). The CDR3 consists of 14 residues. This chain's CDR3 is CASSTLGARETQYF. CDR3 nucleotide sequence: TGTGCCAGCAGCACCTTGGGGGCCCGAGAGACCCAGTACTTC. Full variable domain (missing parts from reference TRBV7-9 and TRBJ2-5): DTGVSQNPRHKITKRGQNVTFRCDPISEHNRLYWYRQTLGQGPEFLTYFQNEAQLEKSRLLSDRFSAERPKGSFSTLEIQRTEQGDSAMYLCASSTLGARETQYFGPGTRLLVL.

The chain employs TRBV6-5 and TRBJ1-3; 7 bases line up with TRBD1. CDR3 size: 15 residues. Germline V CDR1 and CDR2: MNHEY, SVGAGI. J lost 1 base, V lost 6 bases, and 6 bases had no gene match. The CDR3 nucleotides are TGTGCCAGCAGCCAGGACAGGATGTCTGGAAACACCATATATTTT. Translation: CASSQDRMSGNTIYF.

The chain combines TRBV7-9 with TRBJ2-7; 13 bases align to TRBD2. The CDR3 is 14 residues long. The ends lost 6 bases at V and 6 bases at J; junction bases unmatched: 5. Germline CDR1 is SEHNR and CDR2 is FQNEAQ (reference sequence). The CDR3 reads CASSFTSGRAEQYF. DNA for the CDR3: TGTGCCAGCAGTTTTACTAGCGGGAGGGCCGAGCAGTACTTC.

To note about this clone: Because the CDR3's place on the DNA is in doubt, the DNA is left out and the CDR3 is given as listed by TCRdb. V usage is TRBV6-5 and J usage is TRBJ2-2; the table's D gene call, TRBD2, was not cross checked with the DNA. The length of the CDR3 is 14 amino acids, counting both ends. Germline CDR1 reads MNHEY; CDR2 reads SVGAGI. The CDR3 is CASSSTLGAGELFF.

The CDR3 DNA reads TGCGCCTCCAGGGGCGGGGAACAAGAGACCCAGTACTTC. Protein: CASRGGEQETQYF. This sequence joins TRBV5-1 and TRBJ2-5, with D perhaps TRBD1 or TRBD2 (6 bases each). Germline-derived CDR1 and CDR2 are SGHRS and YFSETQ. Deletions cut 10 bases from V and 2 bases from J, with 15 bases between. The CDR3 runs 13 residues. Based on the CDR3 plus reference TRBV5-1 and TRBJ2-5, the full variable domain is KAGVTQTPRYLIKTRGQQVTLSCSPISGHRSVSWYQQTPGQGLQFLFEYFSETQRNKGNFPGRFSGRQFSNSRSEMNVSTLELGDSALYLCASRGGEQETQYFGPGTRLLVL.

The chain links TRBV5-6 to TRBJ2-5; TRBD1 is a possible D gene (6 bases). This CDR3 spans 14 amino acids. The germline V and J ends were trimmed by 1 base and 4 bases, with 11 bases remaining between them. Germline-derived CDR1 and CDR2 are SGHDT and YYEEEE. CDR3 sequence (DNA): TGTGCCAGCAGCTTGCGCCAGGGGACAGAGACCCAGTACTTC. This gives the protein CASSLRQGTETQYF. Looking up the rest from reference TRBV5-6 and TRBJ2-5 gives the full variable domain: DAGVTQSPTHLIKTRGQQVTLRCSPKSGHDTVSWYQQALGQGPQFIFQYYEEEERQRGNFPDRFSGHQFPNYSSELNVNALLLGDSALYLCASSLRQGTETQYFGPGTRLLVL.

CDR3 amino acids: CASSLTGTSYNEQFF. The CDR3 DNA follows: TGCGCCAGCAGCTTGACAGGCACCTCCTACAATGAGCAGTTCTTC. The chain combines TRBV5-1 with TRBJ2-1; TRBD1 might be the D (5 bases). Germline assignment: CDR1 SGHRS and CDR2 YFSETQ. This CDR3 is 15 amino acids long. V shed 1 base and J shed 0 bases, with 8 bases lying between them.